One sample yielded the 22 T cell receptor beta chains listed below, sequenced in a study of technical replicates of blood from a handful of donors. Sequenced by immunoSEQ multiplex PCR; TCRdb stores in-frame clones only, minus some. Of more than 65,000 clones in the sample, around nine tenths are singletons; the top ten hold 0.39%. The specimen sequenced was T cells isolated from PBMCs. These receptors came from a human donor in good health.

The rearrangement uses TRBV7-9 and TRBJ2-4; weak D call: TRBD2 (5 bases). The CDR3 spans 15 residues. Deletions cut 1 base from V and 2 bases from J, with 9 bases between. Germline V lookup: CDR1 SEHNR, CDR2 FQNEAQ (reference sequence). The chain's CDR3 is CASSLERRSKNIQYF. The CDR3 DNA follows: TGTGCCAGCAGCTTAGAGCGGAGGTCCAAAAACATTCAGTACTTC.

J is TRBJ2-7 and V is TRBV28; D gene unclear. Germline V gene sequence: CDR1 MDHEN, CDR2 SYDVKM. This CDR3 is built from 13 residues. V dropped 3 bases and J dropped 6 bases, with 12 bases sitting between them. CDR3 loop: CASSFSLTGEQYF. DNA for the CDR3: TGTGCCAGCAGTTTCTCCTTGACGGGCGAGCAGTACTTC.

CDR3 sequence: CASSMNDRATGELFF. CDR3 nucleotides: TGTGCCAGTAGTATGAACGACAGGGCCACCGGGGAGCTGTTTTTT. V is TRBV19 and J is TRBJ2-2; 7 bases map to TRBD1. Per the germline V gene, CDR1 is LNHDA and CDR2 is SQIVND (reference sequence). Trimming cost V 3 bases and J 4 bases; bases outside gene matches: 5. The CDR3 has 15 residues.

The rearrangement uses TRBV7-9 and TRBJ2-7; 7 nucleotides align to TRBD2. With V trimmed by 3 bases and J by 3 bases, 5 bases remained unmatched. CDR1 is SEHNR, CDR2 FQNEAQ, per germline (reference sequence). This CDR3 comprises 14 residues. CDR3 nucleotide sequence: TGTGCCAGCAGCTTGCTAGCGGAGAGCTACGAGCAGTACTTC. Translation gives CASSLLAESYEQYF.

The chain combines TRBV9 with TRBJ1-2; D is uncertain. The V end was cut by 4 bases, the J end by 7 bases, with 26 bases between. Germline loops: CDR1 SGDLS, CDR2 YYNGEE. The CDR3 loop spans 17 amino acids. Here the CDR3 reads CASSPWHSLTLGRGYTF. The CDR3 DNA is TGTGCCAGCAGCCCATGGCATTCGCTGACCCTAGGCCGTGGCTACACCTTC.

The V gene is TRBV5-6, the J gene TRBJ2-7; D call uncertain. Trimming removed 1 base from V and 3 bases from J, with 11 bases in between. Germline-derived CDR1 and CDR2 are SGHDT and YYEEEE. The CDR3 covers 14 residues. The CDR3 bases are TGTGCCAGCAGCTTGAGCTACGGCGGCTACGAGCAGTACTTC. The encoded protein is CASSLSYGGYEQYF.

The chain is built from TRBV7-7 and TRBJ2-2; 9 nucleotides align to TRBD1. The CDR3 loop spans 16 amino acids. The junction had 9 bases not matched to a gene; V was cut back by 7 bases and J by 3 bases. Germline CDR1 and CDR2: SSHAT and FNYEAQ (reference sequence). The CDR3 DNA is TGTGCCAGCATCGAACAGGGGGCAGGGGACACCGGGGAGCTGTTTTTT. It codes for CASIEQGAGDTGELFF.

The chain carries TRBV19 and TRBJ2-7; 8 positions match TRBD1. The germline CDR1 and CDR2 sequences are LNHDA and SQIVND (reference sequence). There are 12 residues in the CDR3. Trimming took 6 bases from V and 6 from J; bases not matched to a gene: 4. The chain's CDR3 is CASRGQGIEQYF. The CDR3 DNA follows: TGTGCCAGTAGAGGACAGGGAATCGAGCAGTACTTC.

The CDR3 DNA follows: TGTGCCTGGAGTGCGGCGGTTGAAGGAGCAGATACGCAGTATTTT. Translation gives CAWSAAVEGADTQYF. The chain joins TRBV30 to TRBJ2-3; D call uncertain. V lost 1 base, J lost 4 bases, and 15 bases lay in between. The CDR3 contains 15 residues. Germline V gene sequence: CDR1 GTSNPN, CDR2 SVGIG (reference sequence).

The chain recombines TRBV28 with TRBJ2-3; a possible D gene is TRBD1 (6 bases). V was shortened by 5 bases and J by 6 bases, with 21 bases between the two germline ends. This CDR3 spans 16 amino acids. The V gene's germline CDR1 is MDHEN and CDR2 SYDVKM. DNA of the CDR3: TGTGCCAGCAGTCGGCCGGGACAAATGATTTACGATACGCAGTATTTT. Residues: CASSRPGQMIYDTQYF.

The V call is TRBV5-5, the J call TRBJ1-3; no clear D gene. The V end lost 0 bases, the J end lost 2 bases, and 6 bases lay between the germline ends. Germline V gene data show CDR1 as SGHKS and CDR2 as YYEKEE (reference sequence). The CDR3 consists of 14 residues. The DNA of the CDR3 is TGTGCCAGCAGCTTGGGCAGCGCTGGAAACACCATATATTTT. Residues: CASSLGSAGNTIYF.

The J gene is TRBJ2-3, the V gene TRBV7-8; 9 nucleotides match TRBD2. CDR3 size: 16 residues. Germline V gene data show CDR1 as SGHVS and CDR2 as FQNEAQ. J was trimmed by 3 bases and V by 5 bases; bases with no gene match: 9. CDR3 in amino acids: CASSKEAGGPTDTQYF. DNA for the CDR3: TGTGCCAGCAGCAAAGAGGCGGGAGGGCCTACAGATACGCAGTATTTT.

This chain connects TRBV7-2 to TRBJ2-7; 7 bases line up with TRBD2. This CDR3 is 13 amino acids long. In germline, CDR1 is SGHTA, CDR2 FQGNSA. J lost 7 bases, V lost 4 bases, and 7 bases had no gene match. CDR3 coding DNA: TGTGCCAGCAGCTGGGAGGGGTTAGGGGAGCAGTACTTC. As protein: CASSWEGLGEQYF.

The chain is built from TRBV27 and TRBJ1-5, with D maybe TRBD1 (5 bases). The V gene lost 5 bases and the J gene lost 0 bases, with 17 bases spanning the gap. The germline V gene encodes CDR1 MNHEY and CDR2 SMNVEV (reference sequence). The CDR3 spans 17 residues. CDR3 nucleotide sequence: TGTGCCAGCAGTCCCTATGGAGGGGAGGTTAGCAATCAGCCCCAGCATTTT. It is translated as CASSPYGGEVSNQPQHF.

This clone has only one observation. CDR3 in amino acids: CAWAIAGVHEQYF. The CDR3 DNA follows: TGTGCCTGGGCAATAGCGGGAGTCCACGAGCAGTACTTC. The chain couples TRBV30 to TRBJ2-7; 9 bases agree with TRBD2. The CDR3 consists of 13 residues. CDR1 and CDR2 from the germline V gene are GTSNPN and SVGIG (reference sequence). The V and J ends lost 5 bases and 5 bases, in that order; junction bases with no gene match: 7.

This clone occurred once. This chain uses TRBV19 with TRBJ1-1; no reliable D call. The CDR3 totals 16 residues. CDR1 LNHDA and CDR2 SQIVND come from the germline V gene (reference sequence). V lost 7 bases, J lost 3 bases, and 21 bases lay in between. CDR3 bases: TGTGCCAGTAACATCGGAGGAGGGTATTGGGACACTGAAGCTTTCTTT. This encodes CASNIGGGYWDTEAFF.

The chain joins TRBV5-1 to TRBJ2-7; weak D call: TRBD1 (7 bases). There are 15 residues in the CDR3. V lost 0 bases to trimming and J lost 0 bases, with 10 bases between them. The germline V gene encodes CDR1 SGHRS and CDR2 YFSETQ. The CDR3 DNA sequence: TGCGCCAGCAGCTTGGGCGGGACAGACTCCTACGAGCAGTACTTC. Translation gives CASSLGGTDSYEQYF. The full variable domain, completed using reference TRBV5-1 and TRBJ2-7, is KAGVTQTPRYLIKTRGQQVTLSCSPISGHRSVSWYQQTPGQGLQFLFEYFSETQRNKGNFPGRFSGRQFSNSRSEMNVSTLELGDSALYLCASSLGGTDSYEQYFGPGTRLTVT.

This chain connects TRBV5-4 to TRBJ2-3, with TRBD2 matching over 9 bases. V lost 4 bases, J lost 1 base, and 1 base stayed unmatched. The CDR3 sequence is 14 residues long. From germline, CDR1 is SGHNT and CDR2 YYREEE (reference sequence). For the CDR3, the DNA is TGTGCCAGCAGCGTAGCGGGGGGCACAGATACGCAGTATTTT. The encoded protein is CASSVAGGTDTQYF.

V and J are TRBV5-1 and TRBJ1-2, with 10 bases that match TRBD1. The CDR3 runs 14 residues. From germline, CDR1 is SGHRS and CDR2 YFSETQ. The junction had 4 bases not matched to a gene; V was cut back by 5 bases and J by 3 bases. The CDR3 region has the DNA TGCGCCAGCAGTCCCGGGACAGGGGACTATGGCTACACCTTC. It specifies CASSPGTGDYGYTF. The whole variable domain, remainder taken from reference TRBV5-1 and TRBJ1-2, is KAGVTQTPRYLIKTRGQQVTLSCSPISGHRSVSWYQQTPGQGLQFLFEYFSETQRNKGNFPGRFSGRQFSNSRSEMNVSTLELGDSALYLCASSPGTGDYGYTFGSGTRLTVV.

This clone was picked up one time. J is TRBJ1-1 and V is TRBV28; 10 bases map to TRBD1. CDR3 length equals 15 residues. Germline lookup yields CDR1 MDHEN and CDR2 SYDVKM. The V segment lost 5 bases and the J segment 1 base; nucleotides outside the gene matches: 4. The CDR3 DNA reads as TGTGCCAGCAGTACAGACAGGGGGCGGAACACTGAAGCTTTCTTT. Protein sequence: CASSTDRGRNTEAFF.

V and J are TRBV25-1 and TRBJ1-5, with D possibly TRBD1 on 5 matching bases. V was shortened by 3 bases and J by 6 bases, with 18 bases between the two germline ends. The CDR3 is made up of 16 amino acids. The germline CDR1 and CDR2 sequences are MGHDK and SYGVNS. CDR3 sequence (DNA): TGTGCCAGCAGTGAGGTTCGGAGGGGTTTTACTCAGCCCCAGCATTTT. Encoded protein: CASSEVRRGFTQPQHF.

The V call is TRBV4-2, the J call TRBJ2-2; tentative D call: TRBD1 (6 bases). CDR1 and CDR2 (germline): LGHNA, YNFKEQ. V was pared by 4 bases and J by 3 bases, with 18 bases between. The CDR3 is 17 amino acids. This chain's CDR3 is CASSRQENPVDTGELFF. CDR3 DNA: TGTGCCAGCAGCCGACAGGAAAATCCGGTTGACACCGGGGAGCTGTTTTTT.